One and the same sample provided the 7 T cell receptor beta chains below, sequenced in a study of blood T cell repertoires in COVID-19. The table came from immunoSEQ multiplex PCR; TCRdb's copy has only in-frame clones and leaves some out. The sample comprises tens of thousands of clones, more than 75% of which are singletons, and roughly 8% rests with the top ten. Sample: peripheral blood. These receptors were obtained from a man aged 80 or over with active or convalescent COVID-19.

This clone showed up just once. The chain has TRBV7-2 and TRBJ2-3; D remains ambiguous. Germline CDR1 and CDR2: SGHTA and FQGNSA. The CDR3 is 13 residues long. V was trimmed by 1 base and J by 5 bases, leaving 7 bases between them. The CDR3 region is CASSLVSLDTQYF. As DNA, the CDR3 is TGTGCCAGCAGCTTAGTTTCCCTAGATACGCAGTATTTT.

The chain couples TRBV6-6 to TRBJ1-3; D not certain. V lost 6 bases to trimming and J lost 1 base, with 4 bases between them. CDR3 length: 12 residues. Germline assignment: CDR1 MNHNY and CDR2 SVGAGI (reference sequence). The CDR3 protein is CASRASGNTIYF. The DNA for the CDR3 is TGTGCCAGCAGGGCTTCTGGAAACACCATATATTTT.

The chain has TRBV5-1 and TRBJ2-2, with D maybe TRBD2 (5 bases). This CDR3 region has 15 residues. From germline, CDR1 is SGHRS and CDR2 YFSETQ. Between the trimmed V and J ends, which lost 4 bases and 4 bases, there was a span of 14 bases. The CDR3 is CASSLPGAGTGELFF. As DNA, the CDR3 is TGCGCCAGCAGCCTTCCAGGTGCGGGCACCGGGGAGCTGTTTTTT.

The chain links TRBV29-1 to TRBJ2-1, with D possibly matching TRBD2 (5 bases). The CDR3 is 14 amino acids. Per the germline V gene, CDR1 is SQVTM and CDR2 is ANQGSEA. V gave up 4 bases and J gave up 5 bases, with 15 bases separating them. The CDR3, as DNA: TGCAGCGTTGTTCTTCGCGGGCATAACAATGAGCAGTTCTTC. Amino acids: CSVVLRGHNNEQFF.

The V and J genes are TRBV9 and TRBJ1-4, with TRBD1 as a possible D gene (5 bases). V lost 4 bases and J 8 bases, leaving 12 bases between the germline ends. The CDR3 is 13 residues long. Germline V gives CDR1 SGDLS, CDR2 YYNGEE. Here the CDR3 reads CASSPRGGEKLFF. The CDR3 DNA reads as TGTGCCAGCAGCCCCCGGGGGGGGGAAAAACTGTTTTTT.

This clone is a singleton in its sample. The chain carries TRBV19 and TRBJ1-4; D is uncertain. Germline CDR1 LNHDA, CDR2 SQIVND (reference sequence). Trimming took 5 bases from V and 7 from J, leaving 17 bases between them. The CDR3 contains 15 residues. The CDR3 DNA follows: TGTGCCAGTAGTCCGGGTCCGACTGGGAGTGAAAAACTGTTTTTT. This codes for CASSPGPTGSEKLFF.

The gene calls are TRBV7-9 and TRBJ1-4; 11 nucleotides match TRBD1. This CDR3 is built from 14 residues. Germline trimming cut 5 bases from V and 8 bases from J; bases unmatched to any gene: 4. Germline V gene sequence: CDR1 SEHNR, CDR2 FQNEAQ (reference sequence). For the CDR3, the DNA is TGTGCCAGCAGCCGGACAGGGGGCAGGGAAAAACTGTTTTTT. This encodes CASSRTGGREKLFF. The full variable domain, its missing parts supplied by reference TRBV7-9 and TRBJ1-4, is DTGVSQNPRHKITKRGQNVTFRCDPISEHNRLYWYRQTLGQGPEFLTYFQNEAQLEKSRLLSDRFSAERPKGSFSTLEIQRTEQGDSAMYLCASSRTGGREKLFFGSGTQLSVL.